This T cell receptor beta chain derives from a study of T cells in Graves' hyperthyroidism and ophthalmopathy. The study, taken as a whole, reports: Most expanded thyroid clonotypes above 0.001 recurred in blood. In the analysis, a 13 V-J model separated ophthalmopathy from stable hyperthyroidism.

On the basis of clinical symptoms, serum thyroxine and TRAb, thyroid ultrasound and orbital computed tomography, diagnoses were made. This clonotype was seen a handful of times. Antigen: not known. Amplification of TCR beta CDR3 regions used RNA as the template. The primer set for the first-round RT-PCR of the TCR CDR3 was HTBI. TCRdb re-analysed the multiplex PCR reads in MiXCR, keeping a single row per CDR3 protein. The sample consists of about 380,000 distinct CDR3 sequences, 18% of them appearing once. The J segment lost 4 bases and the V segment lost 5 bases, leaving 4 bases of the junction unmatched. The CDR3 has 13 residues. Per germline, CDR1 PRHDT and CDR2 FYEKMQ (reference sequence).

The chain recombines TRBV13 with TRBJ2-5, with 7 bases lining up with TRBD1. The clonotype was recovered from a man aged 18 to 29 with Graves' ophthalmopathy. Specimen: blood. CDR3 in amino acids: CASSVPGGETQYF. CDR3 sequence (DNA): TGTGCCAGCAGCGTACCAGGGGGAGAGACCCAGTACTTC.